Following are 17 T cell receptor beta chains from one sample sequenced in a study of graft-versus-host responses after intestinal transplantation. For these TCRs, the target antigens are not known. The assay was immunoSEQ multiplex PCR, and TCRdb's table has in-frame clones only and misses some. The sample lists some 110,000 clones; about 92% were seen once. The starting material was unstimulated CD8+ T cells sorted from spleen or lymph node cells, obtained before transplant. The receptors originated from a human donor who was the organ donor for an intestinal transplant.

The J gene is TRBJ2-1, the V gene TRBV6-5; D gene ambiguous. V was pared by 2 bases and J by 4 bases, with 12 bases between. Germline CDR1 and CDR2: MNHEY and SVGAGI. This CDR3 is built from 15 residues. This chain's CDR3 is CASSYGLSLYNEQFF. The CDR3, as DNA: TGTGCCAGCAGTTACGGTCTATCCCTGTACAATGAGCAGTTCTTC.

V gene TRBV7-2 combines with J gene TRBJ2-1; 9 bases line up with TRBD2. The length of the CDR3 is 16 residues. Trimming removed 2 bases from V and 2 bases from J; junction bases left unmatched: 4. Germline V lookup: CDR1 SGHTA, CDR2 FQGNSA. The CDR3 sequence: CASSLKAGGPYNEQFF. CDR3 coding DNA: TGTGCCAGCAGCTTAAAAGCGGGAGGTCCCTACAATGAGCAGTTCTTC.

V usage is TRBV5-1 and J usage is TRBJ1-3; possible D gene TRBD1, 5 bases. Between the trimmed V and J ends, which lost 4 bases and 0 bases, there was a span of 11 bases. Germline values: CDR1 SGHRS, CDR2 YFSETQ. The CDR3 has 15 amino acids. For the CDR3, the DNA is TGCGCCAGCAGCGATGACAGCTACTCTGGAAACACCATATATTTT. Translating it yields CASSDDSYSGNTIYF.

This clone was seen once. The chain is built from TRBV15 and TRBJ2-5; D not certain. The CDR3 consists of 12 residues. The V gene lost 4 bases and the J gene lost 5 bases, with 8 bases spanning the gap. Looked up from germline, CDR1 is LNHNV and CDR2 is YYDKDF (reference sequence). DNA for the CDR3: TGTGCCACCAGCACCGGTTCCGAGACCCAGTACTTC. Amino acid sequence: CATSTGSETQYF.

The J gene is TRBJ2-2, the V gene TRBV28, with a possible D match to TRBD1 (6 bases). V lost 5 bases and J lost 6, with 16 bases in between. The CDR3 sequence is 15 residues long. In germline, CDR1 is MDHEN, CDR2 SYDVKM. CDR3 sequence: CASSLQGRDSGELFF. The CDR3 DNA sequence: TGTGCCAGCAGTCTTCAGGGGCGCGATTCCGGGGAGCTGTTTTTT.

The chain couples TRBV27 to TRBJ2-7; 11 nucleotides agree with TRBD2. With V trimmed by 5 bases and J by 3 bases, 6 bases remained unmatched. Germline assignment: CDR1 MNHEY and CDR2 SMNVEV (reference sequence). The CDR3 totals 15 residues. In DNA, the CDR3 is TGTGCCAGCAGTCCAGGGACTAGCGGTTTCTACGAGCAGTACTTC. This encodes CASSPGTSGFYEQYF.

CDR3 nucleotide sequence: TGTGCCAGCTCACCTGTACCGCATGGCGGTTCTCCCAATCAGCCCCAGCATTTT. It encodes CASSPVPHGGSPNQPQHF. The genes are TRBV18 and TRBJ1-5; D uncertain. Trimming stripped 3 bases from V and 3 bases from J, with 21 bases between. Germline lookup yields CDR1 KGHSH and CDR2 LQKENI. The CDR3 consists of 18 residues.

This chain joins TRBV19 and TRBJ1-5; no definite D call. Germline V gene lookup returns CDR1 LNHDA and CDR2 SQIVND (reference sequence). The CDR3 extends over 11 amino acids. V lost 5 bases, J lost 7 bases, and 6 bases lay in between. The CDR3 nucleotides are TGTGCCAGTAGTTCCGGACAGCCCCAGCATTTT. The encoded protein is CASSSGQPQHF.

The J gene is TRBJ2-1, the V gene TRBV5-6; D is undetermined. Trimming removed 4 bases from V and 3 bases from J, with 5 bases in between. Germline V CDR1 and CDR2: SGHDT, YYEEEE. The CDR3 loop spans 12 amino acids. The CDR3 DNA follows: TGTGCCAGCAGCCATAACTACAATGAGCAGTTCTTC. Translating gives CASSHNYNEQFF.

J is TRBJ2-1 and V is TRBV4-3, with D uncertain. CDR1 and CDR2 (germline): LGHNA, YSLEER. V lost 0 bases, J lost 6 bases, and 9 bases lay in between. This CDR3 spans 14 amino acids. The CDR3 DNA reads as TGCGCCAGCAGCCAAGATATCAGCCCCAATGAGCAGTTCTTC. Encoded protein: CASSQDISPNEQFF.

This clone occurred once. The rearrangement joins TRBV7-8 to TRBJ2-7, with D possibly TRBD2 on 5 matching bases. Germline loops: CDR1 SGHVS, CDR2 FQNEAQ. The ends were cut back, 1 base at V and 5 bases at J, with 15 bases in the middle. The CDR3 has 15 residues. For the CDR3, the DNA is TGTGCCAGCAGCTTAGATCTAGCTAGGTCTGACGAGCAGTACTTC. Protein sequence: CASSLDLARSDEQYF.

The J gene is TRBJ2-3, the V gene TRBV28; 9 positions agree with TRBD1. J was trimmed by 2 bases and V by 5 bases; bases with no gene match: 2. The CDR3 length is 14 residues. Germline V gene lookup returns CDR1 MDHEN and CDR2 SYDVKM. The CDR3 loop reads CASSRDRDTDTQYF. The CDR3 nucleotides read TGTGCCAGCAGTCGGGACAGGGACACAGATACGCAGTATTTT.

The rearrangement links TRBV10-2 to TRBJ2-3; 7 bases map to TRBD1. The ends lost 3 bases at V and 6 bases at J; junction bases unmatched: 15. Germline loops: CDR1 WSHSY, CDR2 SAAADI. This CDR3 has 17 residues. The CDR3 is CASSDMSRGTWWDTQYF. In nucleotides, the CDR3 is TGCGCCAGCAGTGATATGTCCAGGGGGACCTGGTGGGATACGCAGTATTTT.

This CDR3 is CASSPTGTRMTKYNSPLHF. For the CDR3, the DNA is TGCGCCAGCAGCCCAACCGGGACCAGGATGACCAAGTATAATTCACCCCTCCACTTT. V and J are TRBV10-1 and TRBJ1-6; D perhaps matches TRBD1 (5 bases). Germline-derived CDR1 and CDR2 are WNHNN and SYGVQD (reference sequence). The CDR3 runs to 19 residues. V dropped 6 bases and J dropped 4 bases, with 25 bases sitting between them.

This sequence joins TRBV15 and TRBJ2-1; 9 nucleotides match TRBD2. The germline CDR1 and CDR2 sequences are LNHNV and YYDKDF (reference sequence). V shed 5 bases and J 6 bases; nucleotides not matched to a gene: 8. The CDR3 totals 15 residues. CDR3 sequence: CATSGLTSGFNEQFF. The CDR3 region has the DNA TGTGCCACCAGCGGATTAACTAGCGGGTTCAATGAGCAGTTCTTC.

The chain joins TRBV5-1 to TRBJ2-3; 7 nucleotides align to TRBD2. This CDR3 comprises 14 residues. V was clipped by 6 bases and J by 4 bases; unmatched bases: 8. The germline gives CDR1 SGHRS, CDR2 YFSETQ. CDR3 loop: CASMRRGNADTQYF. The CDR3 bases are TGCGCCAGCATGAGGCGGGGGAATGCAGATACGCAGTATTTT.

The chain is built from TRBV25-1 and TRBJ2-2; 11 bases map to TRBD1. CDR1 MGHDK and CDR2 SYGVNS come from the germline V gene. The CDR3 has 17 amino acids. The trim removed 5 bases at V and 5 bases at J, leaving 10 bases unmatched. CDR3 sequence: CASSPSQRDRGTGELFF. The CDR3 coding sequence is TGTGCCAGCAGTCCCTCCCAGCGGGACAGGGGGACCGGGGAGCTGTTTTTT.